Listed here are 6 T cell receptor beta chains from one sample, sequenced in a study of breast tumors, draining lymph nodes, adjacent tissues. Breast cancer patients provided tissue from their axillary draining lymph nodes. TCRdb analysed the multiplex PCR reads with MiXCR anew, one entry per CDR3 protein. In the table there are around 150,000 distinct CDR3 sequences, around 22% of which are singletons. The sample was axillary lymph node tissue. The receptor set was obtained from a female donor with breast cancer. Some clones in this sample may be carry-over from other donors' samples.

This clonotype appeared many times. The genes are TRBV20-1 and TRBJ1-3, with 8 bases that match TRBD1. Germline V gives CDR1 DFQATT, CDR2 SNEGSKA (reference sequence). CDR3 length: 15 residues. The junction had 5 bases not matched to a gene; V was cut back by 2 bases and J by 2 bases. The CDR3 coding sequence is TGCAGTGCTAGACAGTACAGGGGGACTGGAAACACCATATATTTT. The encoded protein is CSARQYRGTGNTIYF.

Regarding this clonotype: This may come from a read error, since a much larger clone is one base off. This chain joins TRBV30 and TRBJ2-1; D gene ambiguous. The CDR3 extends over 12 amino acids. CDR1 and CDR2 (germline): GTSNPN, SVGIG (reference sequence). Deletions cut 7 bases from V and 9 bases from J, with 16 bases between. The CDR3 protein is CAFNPPRGEQFF. For the CDR3, the DNA is TGTGCCTTCAACCCTCCAAGAGGTGAGCAGTTCTTC. Using reference TRBV30 and TRBJ2-1 for the parts outside the CDR3, the full variable domain is SQTIHQWPATLVQPVGSPLSLECTVEGTSNPNLYWYRQAAGRGLQLLFYSVGIGQISSEVPQNLSASRPQDRQFILSSKKLLLSDSGFYLCAFNPPRGEQFFGPGTRLTVL.

This clonotype was observed many times. The V call is TRBV11-2, the J call TRBJ2-2, with 8 positions matching TRBD2. Germline V CDR1 and CDR2: SGHAT, FQNNGV. J was trimmed by 7 bases and V by 1 base; bases with no gene match: 8. This CDR3 is 16 amino acids long. CDR3 sequence: CASSLVAPGGGGELFF. The CDR3 DNA sequence: TGTGCCAGCAGCTTAGTGGCCCCCGGGGGGGGCGGGGAGCTGTTTTTT.

This clonotype occurred a few times. The CDR3 coding sequence is TGTGCCAGCAGTGAAGTCAAAGGGCCCTATGGCTACACCTTC. Its translation: CASSEVKGPYGYTF. The V gene is TRBV6-1, the J gene TRBJ1-2, with D uncertain. Trimming removed 1 base from V and 4 bases from J, with 10 bases in between. Germline V gene lookup returns CDR1 MNHNS and CDR2 SASEGT. The CDR3 covers 14 residues.

This clonotype was seen many times. This rearrangement joins TRBV6-1 to TRBJ2-7; perhaps TRBD1 as D (5 bases). The CDR3 has 13 residues. Deletions cut 5 bases from V and 2 bases from J, with 10 bases between. Germline V gene data show CDR1 as MNHNS and CDR2 as SASEGT. CDR3 residues: CASSKTVPYEQYF. CDR3 in DNA: TGTGCCAGCAGTAAGACAGTTCCCTACGAGCAGTACTTC.

This clonotype showed up many times. This chain connects TRBV6-6 to TRBJ2-7; 12 nucleotides match TRBD2. CDR3 size: 18 residues. Germline V gives CDR1 MNHNY, CDR2 SVGAGI (reference sequence). Germline trimming cut 10 bases from V and 4 bases from J; bases unmatched to any gene: 20. The CDR3 loop is CATKGAPGVTSGRYEQYF. The CDR3, as DNA: TGTGCCACCAAGGGGGCGCCTGGGGTGACTAGCGGGAGATACGAGCAGTACTTC.